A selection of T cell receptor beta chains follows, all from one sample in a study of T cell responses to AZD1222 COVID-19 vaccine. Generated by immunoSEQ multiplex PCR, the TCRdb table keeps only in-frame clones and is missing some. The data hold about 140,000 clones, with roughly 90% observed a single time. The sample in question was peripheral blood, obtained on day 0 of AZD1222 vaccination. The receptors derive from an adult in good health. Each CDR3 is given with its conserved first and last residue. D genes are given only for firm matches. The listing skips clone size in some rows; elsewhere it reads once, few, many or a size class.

cdr3_aa: CASSLSIQAGEAFF
cdr3_nt: TGTGCCAGCAGTTTATCGATACAAGCGGGAGAGGCTTTCTTT
v_call: TRBV27
j_call: TRBJ1-1
clone_size: -
d_call: -

cdr3_aa: CASSAGTNTEAFF
cdr3_nt: TGTGCCAGCAGCGCAGGAACGAACACTGAAGCTTTCTTT
v_call: TRBV7-7
j_call: TRBJ1-1
clone_size: -
d_call: -

cdr3_aa: CASKRTSMNTEAFF
cdr3_nt: TGTGCCAGCAAAAGGACAAGCATGAACACTGAAGCTTTCTTT
v_call: TRBV6-5
j_call: TRBJ1-1
clone_size: once
d_call: -

cdr3_aa: CASSLGGGSYGYTF
cdr3_nt: TGTGCCAGCAGCTTAGGAGGGGGAAGCTATGGCTACACCTTC
v_call: TRBV7-6
j_call: TRBJ1-2
clone_size: -
d_call: -

cdr3_aa: CASSQTGTRANEQFF
cdr3_nt: TGCGCCAGCAGCCAAACCGGGACTAGGGCCAATGAGCAGTTCTTC
v_call: TRBV4-1
j_call: TRBJ2-1
clone_size: -
d_call: TRBD2

cdr3_aa: CASSQAAGDSSEQFF
cdr3_nt: TGTGCCAGCAGCCAAGCGGCGGGAGACTCAAGTGAGCAGTTCTTC
v_call: TRBV14
j_call: TRBJ2-1
clone_size: -
d_call: TRBD2

cdr3_aa: CASSHGGGRTEAFF
cdr3_nt: TGTGCCAGCAGCCATGGCGGGGGACGGACTGAAGCTTTCTTT
v_call: TRBV3-1/TRBV3-2
j_call: TRBJ1-1
clone_size: once
d_call: -

cdr3_aa: CASTSGDRHNEKLFF
cdr3_nt: TGTGCCAGCACCAGCGGGGACAGACATAATGAAAAACTGTTTTTT
v_call: TRBV28
j_call: TRBJ1-4
clone_size: -
d_call: TRBD1

cdr3_aa: CASSKWGGNTDTQYF
cdr3_nt: TGTGCCAGCAGCAAGTGGGGGGGAAACACAGATACGCAGTATTTT
v_call: TRBV7-3
j_call: TRBJ2-3
clone_size: -
d_call: TRBD2

cdr3_aa: CASSDPGGRGYTF
cdr3_nt: TGTGCCAGCAGTGACCCAGGGGGCAGGGGCTACACCTTC
v_call: TRBV6-6
j_call: TRBJ1-2
clone_size: -
d_call: TRBD1

cdr3_aa: CASSLGRNYGYTF
cdr3_nt: TGCGCCAGCAGCCTCGGACGGAACTATGGCTACACCTTC
v_call: TRBV5-1
j_call: TRBJ1-2
clone_size: -
d_call: -

cdr3_aa: CASSQDPGANYGYTF
cdr3_nt: TGCGCCAGCAGCCAAGATCCCGGGGCGAACTATGGCTACACCTTC
v_call: TRBV4-1
j_call: TRBJ1-2
clone_size: -
d_call: -

cdr3_aa: CASSFAGAKAQHF
cdr3_nt: TGTGCCAGCAGTTTTGCAGGGGCGAAGGCCCAGCATTTT
v_call: TRBV28
j_call: TRBJ1-5
clone_size: -
d_call: -

cdr3_aa: CASSFSASTDTQYF
cdr3_nt: TGTGCCAGCAGTTTTTCGGCTAGCACAGATACGCAGTATTTT
v_call: TRBV28
j_call: TRBJ2-3
clone_size: -
d_call: -

cdr3_aa: CASRGGNEKLFF
cdr3_nt: TGTGCCAGCCGGGGGGGGAATGAAAAACTGTTTTTT
v_call: TRBV12-3/TRBV12-4
j_call: TRBJ1-4
clone_size: once
d_call: -

cdr3_aa: CSAPDTTGAGAFF
cdr3_nt: TGCAGCGCCCCGGATACGACAGGGGCGGGGGCTTTCTTT
v_call: TRBV29-1
j_call: TRBJ1-1
clone_size: -
d_call: TRBD1

cdr3_aa: CASSPNRDGYTF
cdr3_nt: TGTGCCAGCTCACCAAACAGGGATGGCTACACCTTC
v_call: TRBV18
j_call: TRBJ1-2
clone_size: -
d_call: -

cdr3_aa: CASSLVGQGAEAFF
cdr3_nt: TGCGCCAGCAGCTTGGTGGGACAGGGCGCTGAAGCTTTCTTT
v_call: TRBV5-1
j_call: TRBJ1-1
clone_size: -
d_call: TRBD1

cdr3_aa: CAISATSGRAQETQYF
cdr3_nt: TGTGCCATCAGCGCCACTAGCGGGAGGGCTCAAGAGACCCAGTACTTC
v_call: TRBV10-3
j_call: TRBJ2-5
clone_size: -
d_call: TRBD2

cdr3_aa: CASRGKLYEQYF
cdr3_nt: TGTGCCAGCAGGGGGAAACTATACGAGCAGTACTTC
v_call: TRBV28
j_call: TRBJ2-7
clone_size: -
d_call: -

cdr3_aa: CASSLGTNANTEAFF
cdr3_nt: TGTGCCAGCAGCCTAGGGACAAACGCTAACACTGAAGCTTTCTTT
v_call: TRBV7-6
j_call: TRBJ1-1
clone_size: -
d_call: -

cdr3_aa: CASRGQGLYGYTF
cdr3_nt: TGTGCCAGCCGAGGACAGGGGCTATATGGCTACACCTTC
v_call: TRBV9
j_call: TRBJ1-2
clone_size: once
d_call: TRBD1

cdr3_aa: CASIIRTYRTSGSQDEQFF
cdr3_nt: TGTGCCAGCATCATTCGGACATATAGGACTAGCGGGAGTCAAGATGAGCAGTTCTTC
v_call: TRBV28
j_call: TRBJ2-1
clone_size: -
d_call: TRBD2

cdr3_aa: CASSAGGSGELFF
cdr3_nt: TGTGCCAGCAGTGCAGGAGGATCCGGGGAGCTGTTTTTT
v_call: TRBV28
j_call: TRBJ2-2
clone_size: -
d_call: -

cdr3_aa: CASSQDSGGETQYF
cdr3_nt: TGTGCCAGCAGCCAAGATAGTGGAGGAGAGACCCAGTACTTC
v_call: TRBV4-2
j_call: TRBJ2-5
clone_size: -
d_call: -

cdr3_aa: CASSDGRVGMPQHF
cdr3_nt: TGTGCCAGCAGTGATGGGAGGGTAGGGATGCCCCAGCATTTT
v_call: TRBV2
j_call: TRBJ1-5
clone_size: -
d_call: -

cdr3_aa: CASSQQTDRLPLHF
cdr3_nt: TGTGCCAGCAGCCAACAGACCGACCGCCTGCCCCTCCACTTT
v_call: TRBV7-9
j_call: TRBJ1-6
clone_size: -
d_call: -

cdr3_aa: CASSSGHRRNTIYF
cdr3_nt: TGTGCCAGCAGCTCCGGACACCGAAGAAACACCATATATTTT
v_call: TRBV21-1
j_call: TRBJ1-3
clone_size: -
d_call: -

cdr3_aa: CASSPSGTPSSPLHF
cdr3_nt: TGTGCCAGCAGCCCATCCGGGACACCGAGTTCACCCCTCCACTTT
v_call: TRBV27
j_call: TRBJ1-6
clone_size: -
d_call: -

cdr3_aa: CAINEGWAAGELFF
cdr3_nt: TGTGCCATCAACGAGGGTTGGGCGGCCGGGGAGCTGTTTTTT
v_call: TRBV10-3
j_call: TRBJ2-2
clone_size: -
d_call: -

cdr3_aa: CASSRSEKLFF
cdr3_nt: TGTGCCAGCAGTCGGTCTGAAAAACTGTTTTTT
v_call: TRBV12-3/TRBV12-4
j_call: TRBJ1-4
clone_size: -
d_call: -

cdr3_aa: CASSLNGRARDTEAFF
cdr3_nt: TGTGCCAGCAGTTTAAACGGACGCGCTAGGGACACTGAAGCTTTCTTT
v_call: TRBV28
j_call: TRBJ1-1
clone_size: -
d_call: -

cdr3_aa: CASSSENTGELFF
cdr3_nt: TGTGCCAGCAGCTCCGAGAACACCGGGGAGCTGTTTTTT
v_call: TRBV7-3
j_call: TRBJ2-2
clone_size: few
d_call: -

cdr3_aa: CASSPYPLTSGTDTQYF
cdr3_nt: TGTGCCAGCTCACCCTACCCCCTCACTAGCGGCACAGATACGCAGTATTTT
v_call: TRBV18
j_call: TRBJ2-3
clone_size: once
d_call: TRBD2

cdr3_aa: CASTQGARAFF
cdr3_nt: TGTGCCAGTACACAGGGGGCCAGAGCTTTCTTT
v_call: TRBV19
j_call: TRBJ1-1
clone_size: -
d_call: TRBD1

cdr3_aa: CASSLRTQGVDYGYTF
cdr3_nt: TGCGCCAGCAGCCTTCGGACTCAGGGGGTGGACTATGGCTACACCTTC
v_call: TRBV5-1
j_call: TRBJ1-2
clone_size: -
d_call: TRBD1

cdr3_aa: CASSETGAEKLFF
cdr3_nt: TGTGCCAGCAGTGAAACAGGGGCTGAAAAACTGTTTTTT
v_call: TRBV2
j_call: TRBJ1-4
clone_size: -
d_call: TRBD1

cdr3_aa: CASSFGRGEEKLFF
cdr3_nt: TGCGCCAGCAGCTTCGGACGAGGGGAGGAAAAACTGTTTTTT
v_call: TRBV5-1
j_call: TRBJ1-4
clone_size: -
d_call: -

cdr3_aa: CASSKDRAYGYTF
cdr3_nt: TGCGCCAGCAGCAAAGACAGGGCCTATGGCTACACCTTC
v_call: TRBV5-1
j_call: TRBJ1-2
clone_size: -
d_call: TRBD1

cdr3_aa: CAIRTSGDYEQYF
cdr3_nt: TGTGCCATTAGGACTAGCGGAGACTACGAGCAGTACTTC
v_call: TRBV10-3
j_call: TRBJ2-7
clone_size: -
d_call: TRBD2

cdr3_aa: CASSGNRGLGGYTF
cdr3_nt: TGTGCCAGCAGCGGAAACAGGGGGCTAGGAGGCTACACCTTC
v_call: TRBV28
j_call: TRBJ1-2
clone_size: -
d_call: TRBD1